This T cell receptor (beta chain) was documented in a study of T-cell memory formation after mild COVID-19 (dated by TCRdb to the early 2020s). In the study overall: TCR sequence clusters from the two donors were found to be largely donor specific. In a couple of donors, T-cell clones that expanded and contracted after mild COVID-19 were tracked by sequencing TCRalpha and TCRbeta repertoires over time. Two young, previously healthy adult volunteers made up the cohort, one male and one female. Results the study describes overall, beyond this receptor: Contracting CD4+ clones turned up mainly in the CM and EM memory subsets, whereas EMRA was where CD8+ clones were enriched. The second-wave clones that peaked on day 37 were not confirmed to be SARS-CoV-2 specific. The study included only two mild cases, and larger cohorts that include severe cases with pre-infection samples were judged to be necessary. Some responding clones were found in pre-infection memory, which suggests that pre-existing cross-reactive memory T cells took part in the SARS-CoV-2 response. Clones contracting from day 15 to 85 had balanced CD4/CD8 phenotypes, while a second wave expanding from day 15 to 37 was biased towards CD4+.

For sequencing, an Illumina NovaSeq 6000 was employed. Using 5'RACE with constant-segment primers, TCRalpha and TCRbeta cDNA libraries were constructed, with sample barcodes and unique molecular identifiers added in the process. Trizol reagent was used to extract RNA from every sample. Amplification of the libraries took two PCR steps, and the second step added a second sample barcode plus Illumina TruSeq adapters. Sequencing of libraries was performed on an Illumina NovaSeq with 2 x 150 bp paired-end reads. The original methods were these. Demultiplexing of reads and collapsing into UMI-guided consensus sequences were performed with migec v1.2.7. With mixcr v2.1.11, UMI consensuses were aligned to TRA and TRB V and J templates and assembled into clonotypes. A clonotype was counted as expanded or contracted only if both edgeR and NoisET called the change significant, with noise models trained on biological replicates. For edgeR calls, a false discovery rate-adjusted p below 0.01 and a log2 fold-change threshold of 1 were applied. PCA with hierarchical clustering of max-normalized trajectories of the 1000 most abundant clonotypes was used as exploratory dynamics analysis. Separately sequenced CD4+ and CD8+ repertoires were used to assign the CD4 or CD8 phenotype of responding clones. Starting from the raw public reads, TCRdb applied fastp trimming at Q25, assembled clones with MiXCR and retained in-frame beta chains. Each record represents a unique CDR3 protein, reported with the most common genes and DNA among its rows. The V and J calls follow TCRdb's processing rather than the paper's. The sample yields a few hundred thousand distinct CDR3 sequences; roughly a quarter were counted once. The biggest ten clones account for around 9% of the sample.

Ficoll-Paque density gradient centrifugation was the method used to isolate PBMCs. About this clonotype: Its antigen remains undetermined. No per-base quality is available; no much larger clone lies one base away.

From a lookup of the germline V gene, CDR1 and CDR2 are SQVTM and ANQGSEA. At the junction V is shortened by 4 bases and J by 0 bases, with 7 bases in between. Including the terminal cysteine and phenylalanine, the CDR3 comprises 13 residues. Only the CDR3 part of the read is kept: 39 bases, read in frame from the first base. The sample was PBMCs or a T cell subset sorted from them (not recorded which). This clonotype originated in an adult woman who had mild COVID-19 (a few samples of this study predate the infection). The sample titles of this study are shuffled in the database, so cell type and time point are left out; the donor was told from shared clones. This receptor chain uses TRBV29-1 and TRBJ1-5; no D gene is confidently identified. The DNA reads as follows: TGCAGCGTTGTGTTTAATAGCAATCAGCCCCAGCATTTT. Translated, this is CSVVFNSNQPQHF.